One sample yielded the 15 T cell receptor beta chains listed below, sequenced in a study of cytomegalovirus exposure and HLA in healthy donors. Amplification used 60 Vbeta primers and 13 Jbeta primers. Only in-frame clones appear in the TCRdb table, and some are missing; sequencing was by immunoSEQ multiplex PCR. Here the sample spans 90,000 to 150,000 clones, over 75% being singletons. Sequences were obtained from PBMCs. The receptors were sampled from a man aged 40-50 years in good health and CMV-seropositive.

The J gene is TRBJ1-4, the V gene TRBV4-1; TRBD1 matches at 7 bases. The CDR3 spans 16 residues. Germline values: CDR1 MGHRA, CDR2 YSYEKL. The V and J ends lost 5 bases and 8 bases, in that order; junction bases with no gene match: 14. In DNA, the CDR3 is TGCGCCAGCAGCACAGTACCGGGACAGTCGTACGAAAAACTGTTTTTT. Its protein is CASSTVPGQSYEKLFF.

CDR3 residues: CASSQELAGAYEQYF. The CDR3 nucleotides are TGCGCCAGCAGCCAAGAACTCGCAGGGGCTTACGAGCAGTACTTC. The chain recombines TRBV4-3 with TRBJ2-7, with D possibly TRBD1 on 6 matching bases. V lost 0 bases and J 4 bases, leaving 13 bases between the germline ends. CDR1 is LGHNA, CDR2 YSLEER, per germline. The CDR3 has 15 amino acids.

This chain uses TRBV15 with TRBJ1-4; 8 nucleotides match TRBD1. The CDR3 contains 14 residues. CDR1 is LNHNV and CDR2 is YYDKDF in the germline V gene (reference sequence). V shed 4 bases, J shed 7 bases, and the junction held 5 bases outside the gene matches. The CDR3 coding sequence is TGTGCCACCAGCACCACAGGGGGTCTTGAAAAACTGTTTTTT. Residues: CATSTTGGLEKLFF.

This clone was seen just once. Other DNA sequences in the same sample also yield this CDR3. This chain uses TRBV9 with TRBJ2-3; tentative D call: TRBD1 (5 bases). The CDR3 is 15 amino acids. V was shortened by 2 bases and J by 0 bases, with 10 bases between the two germline ends. Germline-derived CDR1 and CDR2 are SGDLS and YYNGEE. The CDR3 DNA is TGTGCCAGCAGCGTCCAGGGTGTTAGCACAGATACGCAGTATTTT. This sequence encodes CASSVQGVSTDTQYF.

Note on this clone: Other DNA sequences in this specimen translate into the identical CDR3. This chain uses TRBV5-1 with TRBJ2-5; D might be TRBD2 (5 bases). V lost 0 bases, J lost 5 bases, and 11 bases lay in between. Looked up from germline, CDR1 is SGHRS and CDR2 is YFSETQ. This CDR3 region has 14 residues. CDR3 region: CASSLGQAAETQYF. The CDR3 region has the DNA TGCGCCAGCAGCTTGGGACAAGCGGCGGAGACCCAGTACTTC.

This clone appeared a few times. The J gene is TRBJ2-3, the V gene TRBV28; D perhaps matches TRBD1 (6 bases). Deletions cut 8 bases from V and 8 bases from J, with 14 bases between. The CDR3 consists of 12 residues. Germline CDR1 is MDHEN and CDR2 is SYDVKM. The CDR3 DNA sequence: TGTGCCAGCCGACAGGTTGGGGGTACGCAGTATTTT. Translation: CASRQVGGTQYF. The full variable domain, with the rest looked up from reference TRBV28 and TRBJ2-3, is DVKVTQSSRYLVKRTGEKVFLECVQDMDHENMFWYRQDPGLGLRLIYFSYDVKMKEKGDIPEGYSVSREKKERFSLILESASTNQTSMYLCASRQVGGTQYFGPGTRLTVL.

The chain couples TRBV9 to TRBJ2-1; a weak D match, TRBD1 (6 bases). Germline V gene sequence: CDR1 SGDLS, CDR2 YYNGEE. The CDR3 covers 14 residues. V was cut by 4 bases and J by 4 bases, with 12 bases left in between. The CDR3 coding sequence is TGTGCCAGCAGCCTACGGACAGCGTACAATGAGCAGTTCTTC. The encoded protein is CASSLRTAYNEQFF.

The V gene is TRBV9, the J gene TRBJ2-1, with 9 positions matching TRBD2. This CDR3 contains 18 residues. Germline assignment: CDR1 SGDLS and CDR2 YYNGEE. V was pared by 0 bases and J by 0 bases, with 7 bases of the junction left unmatched. CDR3 nucleotide sequence: TGTGCCAGCAGCGTAGGATTTATGCGGGGGGGCTCCTACAATGAGCAGTTCTTC. It yields the protein CASSVGFMRGGSYNEQFF.

The rearrangement uses TRBV4-3 and TRBJ2-1; D perhaps matches TRBD1 (6 bases). The CDR3 is made up of 15 amino acids. Deletions cut 8 bases from V and 2 bases from J, with 16 bases between. CDR1 and CDR2 (germline): LGHNA, YSLEER. The CDR3 spells CASQANRATYNEQFF. The CDR3 bases are TGCGCCAGCCAAGCGAACAGGGCCACCTACAATGAGCAGTTCTTC.

The chain uses TRBV5-8 and TRBJ2-1, with D possibly matching TRBD2 (6 bases). Trimming took off 0 bases at V and 6 bases at J, with 10 bases between the two ends. CDR1 and CDR2 from the germline V gene are SGHTS and YDEGEE. The CDR3 spans 14 residues. The CDR3 bases are TGTGCCAGCAGCTTGGGTCAGCGGGCCAATGAGCAGTTCTTC. Residues: CASSLGQRANEQFF.

This chain connects TRBV27 to TRBJ2-5, with 9 bases fitting TRBD1. The J call may be mistaken, given a closer DNA end match to TRBJ2-7. CDR1 MNHEY and CDR2 SMNVEV come from the germline V gene (reference sequence). CDR3 length: 13 residues. The CDR3: CASSFRDRAEQYF. CDR3 DNA sequence: TGTGCCAGCAGTTTCCGGGACAGGGCCGAGCAGTACTTC.

The chain links TRBV6-6 to TRBJ1-3; 8 bases match TRBD1. CDR3 length: 15 residues. The germline gives CDR1 MNHNY, CDR2 SVGAGI (reference sequence). J lost 4 bases, V lost 7 bases, and 9 bases had no gene match. CDR3: CASTKGQVLGNTIYF. The CDR3 coding sequence is TGTGCCAGCACCAAGGGACAGGTCTTGGGAAACACCATATATTTT.

This clone has just a few counts. Here the CDR3 DNA reads TGCGCCAGCAGTGAGACCAGGTCGAAAAAAAGGAACATTCAGTACTTC. Protein: CASSETRSKKRNIQYF. This chain joins TRBV10-2 and TRBJ2-4, with D hard to call. The CDR3 spans 16 residues. V lost 2 bases and J 7 bases, leaving 18 bases between the germline ends. Germline CDR1 is WSHSY and CDR2 is SAAADI.

V and J are TRBV7-2 and TRBJ1-1, with 7 bases aligning to TRBD1. With V trimmed by 5 bases and J by 8 bases, 14 bases remained unmatched. Germline V gene data show CDR1 as SGHTA and CDR2 as FQGNSA. The CDR3 extends over 15 amino acids. The CDR3 loop is CASSPTGQYNEEAFF. CDR3 DNA sequence: TGTGCCAGCAGCCCAACGGGACAGTATAATGAAGAAGCTTTCTTT.

In its sample, this clone was seen a few times. CDR3 coding DNA: TGTGCCAGCAGTGAAACTCCGGGACAGGGGACTGACGAGCAGTACTTC. Translated: CASSETPGQGTDEQYF. V usage is TRBV25-1 and J usage is TRBJ2-7; 10 bases fit TRBD1. This CDR3 contains 16 residues. CDR1 MGHDK and CDR2 SYGVNS come from the germline V gene. Losses at the gene ends were 2 bases for V and 5 bases for J; bases not matched to a gene: 9.